This T cell receptor beta chain was found in a study of PD-1 blockade in classical Hodgkin lymphoma. The overall study: Patients were dosed intravenously with nivolumab at 3 mg/kg every 2 weeks.

Sample time point: cycle 4 day 1 (C4D1), after more than 5 weeks of nivolumab. Following autologous stem cell transplantation, relapse occurred in every patient, and exposure to brentuximab vedotin varied. Best responses fell into complete response, partial response or progressive disease. Sequencing was performed with immunoSEQ multiplex PCR; in TCRdb, only in-frame clones are kept and a portion is missing. This sample yields roughly 100,000 clones, of which about 77% are seen a single time; about 9.4% belongs to the top ten. Looked up from germline, CDR1 is SGDLS and CDR2 is YYNGEE. V was clipped by 3 bases and J by 4 bases, with 25 bases between them. The CDR3 has 19 residues.

The origin of this receptor is a human donor with classical Hodgkin lymphoma. The chain recombines TRBV9 with TRBJ2-2; D may be TRBD2 (6 bases). The material was peripheral blood mononuclear cells (PBMCs), obtained before the fourth cycle of nivolumab. The CDR3 spells CASSGRPRVGSWFTGELFF. The CDR3 DNA sequence: TGTGCCAGCAGCGGAAGGCCTAGGGTCGGGAGTTGGTTCACCGGGGAGCTGTTTTTT.